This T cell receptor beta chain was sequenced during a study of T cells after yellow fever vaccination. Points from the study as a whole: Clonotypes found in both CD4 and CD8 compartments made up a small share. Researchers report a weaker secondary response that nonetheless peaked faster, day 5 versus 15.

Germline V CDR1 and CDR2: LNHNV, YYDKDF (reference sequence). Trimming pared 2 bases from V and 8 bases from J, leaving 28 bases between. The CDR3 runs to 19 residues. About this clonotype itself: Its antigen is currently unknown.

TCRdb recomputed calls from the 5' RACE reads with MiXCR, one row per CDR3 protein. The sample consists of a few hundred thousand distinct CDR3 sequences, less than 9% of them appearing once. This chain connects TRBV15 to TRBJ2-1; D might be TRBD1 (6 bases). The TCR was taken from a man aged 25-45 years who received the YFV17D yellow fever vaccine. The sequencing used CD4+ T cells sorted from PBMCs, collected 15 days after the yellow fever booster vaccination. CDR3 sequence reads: CATSRPLKGGQGIVHEQFF. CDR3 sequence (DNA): TGTGCCACCAGCAGACCCTTAAAAGGTGGGCAGGGGATTGTGCATGAGCAGTTCTTC.